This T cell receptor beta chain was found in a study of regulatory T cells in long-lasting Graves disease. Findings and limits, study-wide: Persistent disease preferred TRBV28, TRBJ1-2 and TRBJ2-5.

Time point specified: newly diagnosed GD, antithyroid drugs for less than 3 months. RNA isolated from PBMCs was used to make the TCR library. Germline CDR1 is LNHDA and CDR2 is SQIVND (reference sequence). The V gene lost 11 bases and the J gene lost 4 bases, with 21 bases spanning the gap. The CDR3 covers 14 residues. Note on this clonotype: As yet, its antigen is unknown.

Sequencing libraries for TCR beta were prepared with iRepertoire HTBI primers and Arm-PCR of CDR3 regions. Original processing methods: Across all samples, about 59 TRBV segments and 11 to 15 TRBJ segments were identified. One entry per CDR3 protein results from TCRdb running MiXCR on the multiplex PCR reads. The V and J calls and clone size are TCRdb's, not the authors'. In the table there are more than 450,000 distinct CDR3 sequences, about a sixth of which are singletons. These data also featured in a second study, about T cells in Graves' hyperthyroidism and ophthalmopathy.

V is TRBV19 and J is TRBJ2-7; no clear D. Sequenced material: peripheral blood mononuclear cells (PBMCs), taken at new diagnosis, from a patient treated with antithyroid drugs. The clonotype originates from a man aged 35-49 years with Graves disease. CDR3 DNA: TGTGCCCCGAAGGCTGGGCGGTCTGGGTACGAGCAGTACTTC. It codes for CAPKAGRSGYEQYF. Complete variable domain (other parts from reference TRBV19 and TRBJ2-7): DGGITQSPKYLFRKEGQNVTLSCEQNLNHDAMYWYRQDPGQGLRLIYYSQIVNDFQKGDIAEGYSVSREKKESFPLTVTSAQKNPTAFYLCAPKAGRSGYEQYFGPGTRLTVT.